These 23 T cell receptor beta chains share one sample of origin, sequenced in a study of blood T cells in healthy people across ages. Next came a second PCR, run for about 6 to 11 cycles, which used a sample-barcoded 5' primer along with a J-beta primer mix. TCRdb passed the 5' RACE reads through MiXCR, listing each CDR3 protein once. The sample shows 600,000 to 900,000 distinct CDR3 sequences, roughly 24% of them seen only once. These same data were also listed under a study on T cells of mothers and their children.

The specimen was blood. The receptors derive from a boy between 5 and 17 years old in good health.

This clonotype showed up many times. The CDR3: CASSGLRETQYF. CDR3 nucleotides: TGTGCCAGCAGTGGACTCCGGGAGACCCAGTACTTC. V gene TRBV2 combines with J gene TRBJ2-5; D is uncertain. Germline V gene data show CDR1 as SNHLY and CDR2 as FYNNEI. V lost 4 bases to trimming and J lost 5 bases, with 8 bases between them. This CDR3 has 12 residues.

The chain is built from TRBV2 and TRBJ2-1; 10 positions agree with TRBD2. The germline gives CDR1 SNHLY, CDR2 FYNNEI. V gave up 10 bases and J gave up 2 bases; unmatched junction bases: 20. CDR3 size: 19 residues. This chain's CDR3 is CAIPQSGGANPLPYNEQFF. The CDR3 DNA is TGTGCCATCCCCCAGAGCGGGGGGGCGAATCCTCTTCCCTACAATGAGCAGTTCTTC.

This chain links TRBV11-2 with TRBJ2-5; either TRBD1 or TRBD2 may fit D (7 bases each). Looked up from germline, CDR1 is SGHAT and CDR2 is FQNNGV. CDR3 length: 19 residues. V was trimmed by 1 base and J by 7 bases, leaving 28 bases between them. The CDR3 region has the DNA TGTGCCAGCAGCTTAGGGAAGGGGAGGGGGCGATCCGCGGCCGTGACCCAGTACTTC. Its translation: CASSLGKGRGRSAAVTQYF.

The V call is TRBV7-9, the J call TRBJ2-5; 8 nucleotides line up with TRBD2. The better agreement between TRBJ2-1 and the DNA end casts doubt on the J call. This CDR3 region has 15 residues. Per germline, CDR1 SEHNR and CDR2 FQNEAQ (reference sequence). The CDR3 sequence is CASSSATSGYNEQFF. The CDR3 nucleotides are TGTGCCAGCAGCTCTGCAACTAGCGGTTACAATGAGCAGTTCTTC.

The genes are TRBV21-1 and TRBJ1-4. TRBV21-1 is a pseudogene segment. This CDR3 is 18 amino acids long. The CDR3: CASSNSCQRTPTNEKLFF. The DNA of the CDR3 is TGTGCCAGCAGCAATTCGTGTCAGCGAACCCCAACTAATGAAAAACTGTTTTTT.

Concerning this clonotype itself: Sequence at one end of the junction differs from germline and may be a read error. V is TRBV12-3 or TRBV12-4 and J is TRBJ2-3; 8 nucleotides agree with TRBD1. The CDR3 has 14 amino acids. Here the CDR3 reads CASNPGGRADMQYF. The CDR3 DNA reads as TGTGCCAGCAACCCAGGGGGCAGAGCAGATATGCAGTATTTT.

The rearrangement uses TRBV9 and TRBJ2-5, with D tentatively TRBD2 (5 bases). The end of the DNA aligns better with TRBJ2-7, so the J call may be wrong. Per the germline V gene, CDR1 is SGDLS and CDR2 is YYNGEE. This CDR3 has 13 residues. CDR3 DNA: TGTGCCAGCAGCGTAGAAGCGGCCTACGAGCAGTACTTC. Its translation: CASSVEAAYEQYF.

This chain links TRBV5-1 with TRBJ2-6; D is perhaps TRBD2 (7 bases). V lost 4 bases, J lost 0 bases, and 14 bases lay in between. Germline assignment: CDR1 SGHRS and CDR2 YFSETQ. The CDR3 extends over 17 amino acids. For the CDR3, the DNA is TGCGCCAGCAGCGCAAGGGGGGGGGTCTCTGGGGCCAACGTCCTGACTTTC. This sequence encodes CASSARGGVSGANVLTF.

V usage is TRBV12-3 or TRBV12-4 and J usage is TRBJ2-1; tentative D call: TRBD2 (5 bases). Near its end, the DNA agrees better with TRBJ2-7, so the J call may be wrong. The CDR3 is 14 residues long. CDR3 nucleotide sequence: TGTGCCAGCAGTACCCGCCGGGGTTGGGACGAGCAGTACTTC. It encodes CASSTRRGWDEQYF.

This clonotype was seen a few times. This sequence joins TRBV28 and TRBJ2-5, with TRBD1 matching over 9 bases. The germline gives CDR1 MDHEN, CDR2 SYDVKM. The J segment lost 5 bases and the V segment lost 2 bases, leaving 3 bases of the junction unmatched. The CDR3 totals 14 residues. CDR3 sequence: CASSLGDRVETQYF. CDR3 in DNA: TGTGCCAGCAGTTTAGGGGACAGGGTGGAGACCCAGTACTTC. The variable domain in full, completed from reference TRBV28 and TRBJ2-5, reads DVKVTQSSRYLVKRTGEKVFLECVQDMDHENMFWYRQDPGLGLRLIYFSYDVKMKEKGDIPEGYSVSREKKERFSLILESASTNQTSMYLCASSLGDRVETQYFGPGTRLLVL.

Concerning this clonotype itself: At one of its ends the junction is not consistent with the germline gene, which may arise from a read error. The J gene is TRBJ2-4, the V gene TRBV18, with a weak D call TRBD2 (5 bases). The CDR3 runs 15 residues. Germline V gene data show CDR1 as KGHSH and CDR2 as LQKENI. CDR3 DNA sequence: TGTGCCAGCTCACCACCGGGGAGTCCCAAACACATTCAGTACTTC. This encodes CASSPPGSPKHIQYF.

This clonotype turned up a few times. CDR3 nucleotide sequence: TGTGCCAGCAGTGCCTACTTCCGCGGGGACTCCCTCGATGAGCAGTTCTTC. Protein sequence: CASSAYFRGDSLDEQFF. The V and J genes are TRBV2 and TRBJ2-5, with D maybe TRBD2 (6 bases). The DNA end is a closer match to TRBJ2-1, so the J assignment may be wrong. This CDR3 is built from 17 residues. Germline CDR1 is SNHLY and CDR2 is FYNNEI.

The gene calls are TRBV7-9 and TRBJ2-5; 7 positions match TRBD2. This CDR3 is built from 15 residues. Germline assignment: CDR1 SEHNR and CDR2 FQNEAQ (reference sequence). The V segment lost 3 bases and the J segment 2 bases; nucleotides outside the gene matches: 6. In nucleotides, the CDR3 is TGTGCCAGCAGCTTGGACGGGGGGACTCAAGAGACCCAGTACTTC. Translated: CASSLDGGTQETQYF.

The CDR3 DNA is TGTGCCAGCAGCTTCTATCGGGCAGATACGCAGTATTTT. Translation: CASSFYRADTQYF. The V and J genes are TRBV7-3 and TRBJ2-3; no clear D gene. This CDR3 is 13 amino acids long. Trimming left V 3 bases short and J 4 bases short, with 8 bases between. The germline V gene has CDR1 SGHTA and CDR2 FQGTGA.

Note on this clonotype: Germline is not matched at one junction end, which may reflect a read error. The CDR3 region has the DNA TGTGCCAGCAGCGTCACAGGGGGGACAGGTACGCAGTATTTT. Translated: CASSVTGGTGTQYF. The chain has TRBV9 and TRBJ2-3, with 8 bases aligning to TRBD1. This CDR3 contains 14 residues. Germline lookup yields CDR1 SGDLS and CDR2 YYNGEE.

The V call is TRBV12-3 or TRBV12-4, the J call TRBJ2-2; 8 nucleotides line up with TRBD1. V lost 6 bases to trimming and J lost 0 bases; unmatched junction nucleotides: 3. This CDR3 is 15 amino acids long. DNA for the CDR3: TGTGCCAGCAGACAACAGGGGGCGAACACCGGGGAGCTGTTTTTT. It yields the protein CASRQQGANTGELFF.

This clonotype was observed a handful of times. V is TRBV13 and J is TRBJ1-2; D not resolved. Per the germline V gene, CDR1 is PRHDT and CDR2 is FYEKMQ (reference sequence). The CDR3 loop spans 11 amino acids. Trimming took off 1 base at V and 13 bases at J, with 10 bases between the two ends. The CDR3 DNA reads as TGTGCCAGCAGCTTAGAGATCACCGGCACCTTC. As protein: CASSLEITGTF. Together with reference TRBV13 and TRBJ1-2, the CDR3 gives the full variable domain: AAGVIQSPRHLIKEKRETATLKCYPIPRHDTVYWYQQGPGQDPQFLISFYEKMQSDKGSIPDRFSAQQFSDYHSELNMSSLELGDSALYFCASSLEITGTFGSGTRLTVV.

The rearrangement uses TRBV20-1 and TRBJ1-1; the match to TRBD1 covers 7 bases. The CDR3 extends over 13 amino acids. V lost 5 bases and J lost 1; bases outside the gene matches: 4. Germline V gene lookup returns CDR1 DFQATT and CDR2 SNEGSKA (reference sequence). In DNA, the CDR3 is TGCAGTGCTGACAGGGCCCAGAACACTGAAGCTTTCTTT. Encoded protein: CSADRAQNTEAFF.

This clonotype was detected only a few times. In DNA form, the CDR3 reads TGTGCCAGCAGCCAGCTGACTAGCGGGGGGCCCCCCCTGGCAGATACGCAGTATTTT. This gives the protein CASSQLTSGGPPLADTQYF. The chain carries TRBV4-2 and TRBJ2-3, with 13 positions matching TRBD2. This CDR3 has 19 residues. Trimming took 3 bases from V and 4 from J; bases not matched to a gene: 13. Looked up from germline, CDR1 is LGHNA and CDR2 is YNFKEQ.

The rearrangement uses TRBV30 and TRBJ2-7, with D tentatively TRBD1 or TRBD2 (6 bases each). The V gene lost 4 bases and the J gene lost 0 bases, with 16 bases spanning the gap. Germline V lookup: CDR1 GTSNPN, CDR2 SVGIG (reference sequence). The CDR3 runs to 15 residues. This CDR3 is CAWTSGRGASYEQYF. DNA for the CDR3: TGTGCCTGGACCTCCGGTAGGGGGGCCTCCTACGAGCAGTACTTC.

V is TRBV9 and J is TRBJ2-5, with a possible D match to TRBD2 (5 bases). The DNA end lines up better with TRBJ2-1; the J call may be wrong. The CDR3 runs to 13 residues. Looked up from germline, CDR1 is SGDLS and CDR2 is YYNGEE. As DNA, the CDR3 is TGTGCCAGCAGCGTAGTAAGCGGAAATGAGCAGTTCTTC. Its protein product is CASSVVSGNEQFF.

The DNA for the CDR3 is TGTGCCAGCAGCCCCAGTGGAGCGGGTAATCAGCCCCAGCATTTT. Protein: CASSPSGAGNQPQHF. The rearrangement links TRBV3-1 to TRBJ1-5; D unclear. The CDR3 is made up of 15 amino acids. CDR1 is LGHDT and CDR2 is YNNKEL in the germline V gene (reference sequence). V lost 4 bases and J lost 4, with 14 bases in between.

Only one count was recorded for this clonotype. The genes are TRBV7-9 and TRBJ2-1; 7 bases match TRBD2. This CDR3 contains 13 residues. Looked up from germline, CDR1 is SEHNR and CDR2 is FQNEAQ (reference sequence). J was trimmed by 9 bases and V by 9 bases; bases with no gene match: 11. This chain's CDR3 is CASTLGGNIEQFF. The CDR3 DNA reads as TGTGCCAGTACTCTCGGGGGGAATATTGAGCAGTTCTTC.